This is a list of T cell receptor beta chains from one sample in a study of CD8 T cells in ankylosing spondylitis. Via MiXCR, TCRdb re-called the 5' RACE reads, giving one row per CDR3 protein. The sample includes about 220,000 distinct CDR3 sequences, roughly a tenth seen only once; the top ten take roughly a fifth. Material: blood, either unsorted or a sorted T cell fraction (not recorded which). The receptors shown here come from a male donor with ankylosing spondylitis or in good health (not recorded which). Both conserved end residues are part of each CDR3. The D gene is left open where the match is weak. Clone size, where shown, is once, few, many, or a class for clones that have expanded.

V gene	clone size	D gene	J gene	CDR3 DNA	CDR3 protein
TRBV5-1	many	-	TRBJ2-5	TGCGCCAGCAGCTCGGGATCGGCCCAAGAGACCCAGTACTTC	CASSSGSAQETQYF
TRBV7-6	many	TRBD1	TRBJ2-7	TGTGCCAGCAGCTTAGACGAGACAGGGGTCGAGCAGTACTTC	CASSLDETGVEQYF
TRBV18	few	-	TRBJ1-2	TGTGCCAGCTCACCAAGGATGAATTTTTTAGGGTACTCGAACTATGGCTACACCTTC	CASSPRMNFLGYSNYGYTF
TRBV6-1	many	TRBD1	TRBJ1-3	TGTGCCAGCAACAACAGGGGATCTGGAAACACCATATATTTT	CASNNRGSGNTIYF
TRBV27	few	TRBD2	TRBJ2-3	TGTGCCAGCAGTTTAATTACTAGCGGGGGACAAGATACGCAGTATTTT	CASSLITSGGQDTQYF
TRBV9	many	-	TRBJ1-1	TGTGCCAGCAGCGCCTTAGGGGAGACTGAAGCTTTCTTT	CASSALGETEAFF
TRBV20-1	many	-	TRBJ2-2	TGCAGTGCTAGGGAAAATGCGAACACCGGGGAGCTGTTTTTT	CSARENANTGELFF
TRBV7-2	few	TRBD2	TRBJ2-1	TGTGCCAGCAGCTCGCTGACCGGGACTAGCGATGAGCAGTTCTTC	CASSSLTGTSDEQFF
TRBV3-1	-	-	TRBJ1-5	TGTGCCAGCAGCCAAGAGGCAGGGGATGATCAGCCCCAGCATTTT	CASSQEAGDDQPQHF
TRBV5-1	few	-	TRBJ2-5	TGCGCCAGCAGCTTCTACGACCCGAAGGAGACCCAGTACTTC	CASSFYDPKETQYF